What follows are 32 T cell receptor beta chains derived from one specimen sequenced in a study of T cell repertoires in cytomegalovirus infection. TCRdb re-called the reads with MiXCR, one entry per CDR3 protein. This sample has 400,000 to 550,000 distinct CDR3 sequences, with roughly 10% found just once. Sequencing was performed on PBMCs. The source of these receptors is a human donor in good health (CMV status not recorded). Some clones in this sample may be carry-over from other donors' samples.

This clonotype was found many times. The V call is TRBV28, the J call TRBJ2-7, with 10 nucleotides matching TRBD2. V lost 2 bases to trimming and J lost 6 bases; unmatched junction nucleotides: 10. The CDR3 is 16 residues long. Germline loops: CDR1 MDHEN, CDR2 SYDVKM. The CDR3 coding sequence is TGTGCCAGCAGTTTACTGGCTAGCGGGAGTAAGGGCGAGCAGTACTTC. As protein: CASSLLASGSKGEQYF.

This clonotype came up a few times. This chain uses TRBV20-1 with TRBJ2-1; 11 bases line up with TRBD2. Germline trimming cut 1 base from V and 0 bases from J; bases unmatched to any gene: 8. Looked up from germline, CDR1 is DFQATT and CDR2 is SNEGSKA (reference sequence). The CDR3 has 18 amino acids. The CDR3 DNA reads as TGCAGTGCTAGAGTATCTAGCGGGGGGTCCCCCTCCTACAATGAGCAGTTCTTC. This translates into CSARVSSGGSPSYNEQFF.

Ten or more counts support this clonotype. The J gene is TRBJ1-6, the V gene TRBV19; TRBD1 matches 8 bases. With 3 bases clipped from V and 7 bases from J, the junction kept 5 bases outside the gene matches. Germline V CDR1 and CDR2: LNHDA, SQIVND (reference sequence). CDR3 size: 15 residues. The CDR3 DNA follows: TGTGCCAGTAGTATGGGGGACAGGATCAATTCACCCCTCCACTTT. It specifies CASSMGDRINSPLHF.

The chain has TRBV6-8 and TRBJ2-4; D unresolved. Germline V lookup: CDR1 MNHGY, CDR2 SAAAGT. The CDR3 covers 15 residues. V was shortened by 10 bases and J by 1 base, with 17 bases between the two germline ends. CDR3 nucleotides: TGTGCCACGTCGGCTAGGGCCGGGGCCAAAAACATTCAGTACTTC. It translates to CATSARAGAKNIQYF.

The chain joins TRBV2 to TRBJ2-2; 10 nucleotides line up with TRBD1. The CDR3 totals 15 residues. CDR1 and CDR2 from the germline V gene are SNHLY and FYNNEI. The ends lost 8 bases at V and 6 bases at J; junction bases unmatched: 9. Here the CDR3 DNA reads TGTGCCAGCCGCTCGGACAGGGGGGATCCCGGGGAGCTGTTTTTT. Translating it yields CASRSDRGDPGELFF. The entire variable domain, with the rest obtained from reference TRBV2 and TRBJ2-2, is as follows: EPEVTQTPSHQVTQMGQEVILRCVPISNHLYFYWYRQILGQKVEFLVSFYNNEISEKSEIFDDQFSVERPDGSNFTLKIRSTKLEDSAMYFCASRSDRGDPGELFFGEGSRLTVL.

This clonotype was seen repeatedly, ten times or more. The CDR3 loop reads CASSLEDGTSGSTEQFF. Written as DNA, the CDR3 is TGTGCCAGCAGCTTAGAAGACGGGACTAGCGGGAGCACCGAGCAGTTCTTC. The chain is built from TRBV11-3 and TRBJ2-1, with 14 bases lining up with TRBD2. V gave up 0 bases and J gave up 10 bases; unmatched junction bases: 8. Germline CDR1 is SGHNT and CDR2 is YENEEA. The CDR3 runs 17 residues.

A note on this clonotype: A much larger clone lies one base from this, so it may be a read error. The J gene is TRBJ2-7, the V gene TRBV9; 7 bases fit TRBD2. Per the germline V gene, CDR1 is SGDLS and CDR2 is YYNGEE. The CDR3 is made up of 14 amino acids. Losses at the gene ends were 0 bases for V and 5 bases for J; bases not matched to a gene: 5. The CDR3 loop reads CASSVEGGGNEQYF. The CDR3 nucleotides read TGTGCCAGCAGCGTAGAAGGCGGGGGTAACGAGCAGTACTTC.

This clonotype occurred many times. V and J are TRBV19 and TRBJ1-5; D is unresolved. V lost 3 bases and J 7 bases, leaving 7 bases between the germline ends. Germline V gene sequence: CDR1 LNHDA, CDR2 SQIVND (reference sequence). CDR3 length: 12 residues. The CDR3 DNA sequence: TGTGCCAGTAGTATCAGAGAACAGCCCCAGCATTTT. It codes for CASSIREQPQHF. The entire variable domain, with the rest obtained from reference TRBV19 and TRBJ1-5, is as follows: DGGITQSPKYLFRKEGQNVTLSCEQNLNHDAMYWYRQDPGQGLRLIYYSQIVNDFQKGDIAEGYSVSREKKESFPLTVTSAQKNPTAFYLCASSIREQPQHFGDGTRLSIL.

This clonotype appeared many times. This sequence joins TRBV28 and TRBJ1-5, with D possibly TRBD1 on 5 matching bases. Germline V CDR1 and CDR2: MDHEN, SYDVKM. The V and J ends lost 6 bases and 0 bases respectively, with 21 bases between them. The CDR3 has 18 amino acids. The CDR3 loop reads CASSLLGRWEYSNQPQHF. CDR3 nucleotides: TGTGCCAGCAGCCTTCTGGGACGATGGGAGTATAGCAATCAGCCCCAGCATTTT. Looking up the rest from reference TRBV28 and TRBJ1-5 gives the full variable domain: DVKVTQSSRYLVKRTGEKVFLECVQDMDHENMFWYRQDPGLGLRLIYFSYDVKMKEKGDIPEGYSVSREKKERFSLILESASTNQTSMYLCASSLLGRWEYSNQPQHFGDGTRLSIL.

The rearrangement joins TRBV6-6 to TRBJ1-1; D unclear. This CDR3 comprises 16 residues. Trimming left V 0 bases short and J 2 bases short, with 13 bases between. From germline, CDR1 is MNHNY and CDR2 SVGAGI (reference sequence). The CDR3 nucleotides are TGTGCCAGCAGTTACTCGGTTTTGGGCCCTAACACTGAAGCTTTCTTT. Protein: CASSYSVLGPNTEAFF.

This rearrangement joins TRBV30 to TRBJ2-2, with D uncertain. The CDR3 totals 14 residues. Looked up from germline, CDR1 is GTSNPN and CDR2 is SVGIG (reference sequence). V gave up 4 bases and J gave up 5 bases, with 14 bases separating them. CDR3 nucleotides: TGTGCCTGGACCCATCGGGCGGATACCGGGGAGCTGTTTTTT. The encoded protein is CAWTHRADTGELFF.

Only a few counts were recorded for this clonotype. At one boundary the junction diverges from the germline segment, which might be a read error. CDR3 nucleotide sequence: TGTGCCAGCAGGGAAGGCCGAGGGCAGCCCCAGCATTTT. Protein: CASREGRGQPQHF. The genes are TRBV2 and TRBJ1-5; D is ambiguous. Germline V gene sequence: CDR1 SNHLY, CDR2 FYNNEI. The CDR3 loop spans 13 amino acids.

This clonotype came up many times. The CDR3 is CASSFRTGNQFYEQFF. The CDR3 DNA reads as TGTGCCAGCAGCTTCAGGACGGGCAATCAGTTTTATGAGCAGTTCTTC. The chain employs TRBV7-9 and TRBJ2-1; no reliable D call. CDR1 and CDR2 (germline): SEHNR, FQNEAQ (reference sequence). Trimming removed 3 bases at V and 8 bases at J, with 20 bases between. The CDR3 is 16 amino acids.

The chain employs TRBV6-5 and TRBJ1-4, with 8 bases identical to TRBD1. The V gene's germline CDR1 is MNHEY and CDR2 SVGAGI. The CDR3 has 15 amino acids. J lost 7 bases, V lost 0 bases, and 4 bases had no gene match. The CDR3 is CASSYSGRGPEKLFF. The CDR3 nucleotides read TGTGCCAGCAGTTACTCGGGCAGGGGGCCTGAAAAACTGTTTTTT.

This clonotype was seen only a few times. The J gene is TRBJ2-3, the V gene TRBV27; D unclear. CDR3 length: 13 residues. CDR1 and CDR2 from the germline V gene are MNHEY and SMNVEV (reference sequence). Trimming removed 4 bases from V and 2 bases from J, with 7 bases in between. The CDR3 DNA reads as TGTGCCAGCAGTTCCGCTAACACAGATACGCAGTATTTT. As protein: CASSSANTDTQYF.

A single count supports this clonotype. This chain connects TRBV20-1 to TRBJ1-2; D gene unclear. Trimming removed 5 bases at V and 4 bases at J, with 8 bases between. Germline values: CDR1 DFQATT, CDR2 SNEGSKA (reference sequence). This CDR3 is built from 11 residues. This chain's CDR3 is CSAWSPYGYTF. CDR3 DNA sequence: TGCAGTGCTTGGTCTCCCTATGGCTACACCTTC.

The J gene is TRBJ2-5, the V gene TRBV12-5, with D perhaps given as TRBD1 or TRBD2 (5 bases each). V lost 5 bases and J lost 4, with 14 bases in between. The V gene's germline CDR1 is LGHNT and CDR2 FRNRAP. The length of the CDR3 is 14 residues. The CDR3 DNA sequence: TGTGCTAGTGGTCCTGGGGGTCCGATAGAGACCCAGTACTTC. Amino acids: CASGPGGPIETQYF.

This clonotype was detected ten times or more. The chain is built from TRBV27 and TRBJ2-5; the D is unclear. The CDR3 covers 12 residues. Trimming pared 5 bases from V and 10 bases from J, leaving 14 bases between. Germline values: CDR1 MNHEY, CDR2 SMNVEV (reference sequence). CDR3 amino acids: CASSGPSRYQYF. Written as DNA, the CDR3 is TGTGCCAGCAGTGGCCCCTCGCGGTACCAGTACTTC.

This clonotype showed up just a few times. The J gene is TRBJ2-5, the V gene TRBV20-1; 7 bases align to TRBD2. J was trimmed by 3 bases and V by 5 bases; bases with no gene match: 9. The CDR3 totals 14 residues. The germline V gene has CDR1 DFQATT and CDR2 SNEGSKA (reference sequence). The CDR3 loop is CSARLISGEETQYF. CDR3 nucleotides: TGCAGTGCTCGCCTTATAAGCGGGGAAGAGACCCAGTACTTC.

This clonotype was seen ten or more times. The rearrangement links TRBV29-1 to TRBJ2-7; 8 nucleotides align to TRBD1. The CDR3 contains 11 residues. Trimming took 7 bases from V and 4 from J; bases not matched to a gene: 3. In germline, CDR1 is SQVTM, CDR2 ANQGSEA. CDR3: CSGRTGYEQYF. In DNA form, the CDR3 reads TGCAGCGGAAGGACAGGGTACGAGCAGTACTTC.

A few counts support this clonotype. This rearrangement joins TRBV7-6 to TRBJ2-3; D not certain. V was cut by 1 base and J by 3 bases, with 8 bases left in between. The CDR3 is 14 amino acids. CDR1 is SGHVS, CDR2 FNYEAQ, per germline. CDR3 bases: TGTGCCAGCAGCTTAGAGAAGCCTACAGATACGCAGTATTTT. Its translation: CASSLEKPTDTQYF.

This clonotype occurred a few times. This chain links TRBV10-3 with TRBJ2-5, with D unresolved. The CDR3 loop spans 17 amino acids. The germline V gene has CDR1 ENHRY and CDR2 SYGVKD. V lost 0 bases and J 1 base, leaving 15 bases between the germline ends. CDR3 bases: TGTGCCATCAGTGAGTCGAGGTCCTTAACCGTCCAAGAGACCCAGTACTTC. Translation: CAISESRSLTVQETQYF.

This clonotype was recorded at least ten times. The V and J genes are TRBV28 and TRBJ1-5, with a weak D call TRBD1 (5 bases). Germline assignment: CDR1 MDHEN and CDR2 SYDVKM. The CDR3 extends over 15 amino acids. Trimming left V 5 bases short and J 0 bases short, with 11 bases between. The CDR3: CASSGDSYSNQPQHF. The CDR3 DNA sequence: TGTGCCAGCAGTGGGGACTCCTATAGCAATCAGCCCCAGCATTTT.

The table lists this clonotype with many counts. The J gene is TRBJ2-2, the V gene TRBV6-5; TRBD2 might be the D (6 bases). The V and J ends lost 4 bases and 5 bases respectively, with 17 bases between them. The CDR3 sequence is 16 residues long. Germline V gene data show CDR1 as MNHEY and CDR2 as SVGAGI. The CDR3 loop reads CASSSDYLEGTGELFF. The CDR3 DNA sequence: TGTGCCAGCAGTTCGGACTACCTCGAGGGGACCGGGGAGCTGTTTTTT.

This clonotype came up many times. The chain uses TRBV27 and TRBJ2-4; weak D call: TRBD2 (6 bases). The germline gives CDR1 MNHEY, CDR2 SMNVEV (reference sequence). The CDR3 extends over 15 amino acids. Trimming cost V 4 bases and J 0 bases, with 10 bases left between them. The CDR3 spells CASSSAGQAKNIQYF. The CDR3 region has the DNA TGTGCCAGCAGTTCGGCGGGGCAAGCCAAAAACATTCAGTACTTC.

The sample holds a few counts of this clonotype. The rearrangement joins TRBV20-1 to TRBJ2-1, with 8 bases identical to TRBD2. The germline gives CDR1 DFQATT, CDR2 SNEGSKA (reference sequence). This CDR3 contains 14 residues. J lost 3 bases, V lost 1 base, and 2 bases had no gene match. The CDR3 region is CSARVAGLYNEQFF. The DNA for the CDR3 is TGCAGTGCTAGAGTAGCGGGGCTCTACAATGAGCAGTTCTTC.

A few counts support this clonotype. This rearrangement joins TRBV6-1 to TRBJ1-1; 8 bases fit TRBD1. The CDR3 has 15 residues. In germline, CDR1 is MNHNS, CDR2 SASEGT. The junction had 7 bases not matched to a gene; V was cut back by 4 bases and J by 3 bases. This CDR3 is CASSATGAGDTEAFF. The CDR3, as DNA: TGTGCCAGCAGTGCGACAGGGGCGGGTGACACTGAAGCTTTCTTT.

This clonotype was recorded at least ten times. The chain links TRBV25-1 to TRBJ1-1; 11 bases are a match to TRBD1. V was pared by 4 bases and J by 10 bases, with 8 bases of the junction left unmatched. The CDR3 sequence is 14 residues long. CDR1 is MGHDK, CDR2 SYGVNS, per germline. As DNA, the CDR3 is TGTGCCAGCAGTGGGACAGGGGGCTATGGAAGAGCTTTCTTT. It encodes CASSGTGGYGRAFF.

This clonotype was counted between two and nine times. The chain joins TRBV7-2 to TRBJ2-1; weak D call: TRBD2 (6 bases). Germline V lookup: CDR1 SGHTA, CDR2 FQGNSA. Trimming shortened V by 4 bases and J by 4 bases, and 14 bases separated the two germline ends. CDR3 length equals 15 residues. CDR3 residues: CASSSSFGGYNEQFF. As DNA, the CDR3 is TGTGCCAGCAGCTCAAGTTTCGGGGGTTACAATGAGCAGTTCTTC.

On this clonotype: At one end, the junction sequence differs from germline, possibly due to a read error. The chain joins TRBV3-1 to TRBJ1-2; no reliable D call. This CDR3 has 12 amino acids. Per the germline V gene, CDR1 is LGHDT and CDR2 is YNNKEL (reference sequence). The CDR3 region has the DNA TGTGCCAGCAACCAAGAGGTGGACGGCTACACCTTC. Translating it yields CASNQEVDGYTF.

This clonotype was counted a few times. V usage is TRBV5-1 and J usage is TRBJ1-3, with a weak D call TRBD1 (5 bases). CDR3 length: 16 residues. Germline V gene data show CDR1 as SGHRS and CDR2 as YFSETQ. The V end lost 0 bases, the J end lost 4 bases, and 14 bases lay between the germline ends. The CDR3 is CASSLGPKGIGNTIYF. The CDR3 DNA follows: TGCGCCAGCAGCTTGGGACCTAAGGGGATAGGAAACACCATATATTTT.

This clonotype showed up many times. The chain joins TRBV7-9 to TRBJ1-4, with TRBD1 identical over 12 bases. Germline CDR1 is SEHNR and CDR2 is FQNEAQ (reference sequence). This CDR3 contains 16 residues. The junction had 5 bases not matched to a gene; V was cut back by 2 bases and J by 7 bases. The CDR3 is CASSLLGTGGGEKLFF. The CDR3 DNA is TGTGCCAGCAGCTTACTCGGGACAGGGGGCGGTGAAAAACTGTTTTTT.